This T cell receptor beta chain derives from a study of blood T cell repertoires in COVID-19. The CDR3 spans 12 residues. V lost 6 bases, J lost 5 bases, and 6 bases stayed unmatched. Germline V gene sequence: CDR1 SQVTM, CDR2 ANQGSEA. The protocol was immunoSEQ multiplex PCR, while the TCRdb copy is restricted to in-frame clones and leaves out a portion. In the table there are some 68,000 clones, approximately 90% of which are singletons. Seattle's enrolled individuals joined amid active infection and were then monitored longitudinally. The chain couples TRBV29-1 to TRBJ1-1; 7 bases align to TRBD1. Sequencing was performed on peripheral blood. The clonotype comes from a woman between 50 and 59 years old with COVID-19, enrolled during active disease. CDR3 region: CSVAGTATEAFF. The CDR3 coding sequence is TGCAGCGTGGCAGGGACAGCTACTGAAGCTTTCTTT.